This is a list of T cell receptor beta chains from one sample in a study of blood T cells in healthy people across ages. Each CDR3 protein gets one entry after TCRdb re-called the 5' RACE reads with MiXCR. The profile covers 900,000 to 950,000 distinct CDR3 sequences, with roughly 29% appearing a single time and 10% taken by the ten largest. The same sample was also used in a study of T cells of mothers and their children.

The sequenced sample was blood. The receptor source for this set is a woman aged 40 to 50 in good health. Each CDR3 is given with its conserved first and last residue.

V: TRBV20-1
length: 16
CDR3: CSARVGYLNLGEKLFF

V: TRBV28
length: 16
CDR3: CASSGRQGRMGETQYF

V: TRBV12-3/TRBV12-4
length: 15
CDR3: CASSLRGRFRETQYF

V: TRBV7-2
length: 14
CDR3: CASSLAGVGETQYF

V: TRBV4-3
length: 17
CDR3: CASSQDYSGGPTDTQYF

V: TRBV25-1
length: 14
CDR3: CATLDYTKGETQYF

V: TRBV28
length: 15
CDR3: CASSFSRGGSKTQYF

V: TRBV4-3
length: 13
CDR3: CASSQDQGSPLHF

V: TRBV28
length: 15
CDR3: CASSRPGQRAYEQYF

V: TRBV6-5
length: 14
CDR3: CASSSRTGRTEAFF

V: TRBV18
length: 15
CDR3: CASSVGTGGFYEQYF

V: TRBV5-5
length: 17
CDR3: CASNLPGEGRRTGELFF

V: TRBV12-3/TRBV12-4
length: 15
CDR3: CASSDPGQGSRGYTF

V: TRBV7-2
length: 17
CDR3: CASSTGTSGGPTDTQYF

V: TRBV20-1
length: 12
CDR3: CSATVPGEPQHF

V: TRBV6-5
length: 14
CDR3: CASSYQDGSYGYTF

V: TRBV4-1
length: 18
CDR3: CASSQDSPGAKLKNEQFF

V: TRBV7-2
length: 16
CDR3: CASSLVRGAASYEQYF

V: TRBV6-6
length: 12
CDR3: CASSYSEGRDFF

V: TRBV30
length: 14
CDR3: CAWRTSGFKSPLHF

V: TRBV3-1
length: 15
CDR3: CASSRQSWYQETQYF

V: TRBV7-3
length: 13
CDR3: CASSDGTAHTQYF

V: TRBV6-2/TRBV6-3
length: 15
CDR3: CASRLEDRGNSPLHF

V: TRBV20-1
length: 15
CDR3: CSARRRGRGTDTQYF

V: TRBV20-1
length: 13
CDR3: CSARGSLNQPQHF

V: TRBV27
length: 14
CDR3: CASSLAGANNEQFF

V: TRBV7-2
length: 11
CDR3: CASRDSEKLFF

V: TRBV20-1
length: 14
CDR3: CSARVGGGQETQYF

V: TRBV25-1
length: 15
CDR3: CASSDQGRGDHGYTF

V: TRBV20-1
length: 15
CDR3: CSAETRSGTGYEQYF

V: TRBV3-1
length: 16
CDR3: CASSSSGGALTDTQYF

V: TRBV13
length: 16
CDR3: CASSQLAGGPRDEQFF

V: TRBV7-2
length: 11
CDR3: CASFVAGEQYF

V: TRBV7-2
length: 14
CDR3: CASSPGSSPITAFF

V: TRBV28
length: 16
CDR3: CASSLSHLGAREKLFF

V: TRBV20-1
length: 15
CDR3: CSASNRDSYSYEQYF

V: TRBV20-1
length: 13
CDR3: CSAPVYLRGGYTF

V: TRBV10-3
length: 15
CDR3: CAISEKGNLGQPQHF

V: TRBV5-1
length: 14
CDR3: CASSFPGQADTQYF

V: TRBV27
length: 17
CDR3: CASSLLPGATTNEKLFF

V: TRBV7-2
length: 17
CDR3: CASSSPGQGTGANVLTF

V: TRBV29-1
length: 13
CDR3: CSVDDSIETEAFF

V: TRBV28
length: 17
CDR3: CASSLSPIGGVSYEQYF

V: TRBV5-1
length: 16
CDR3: CASSARVGEANYGYTF

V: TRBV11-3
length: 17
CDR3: CASSPGGGSSGANVLTF

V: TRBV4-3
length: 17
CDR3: CASSQDLGQGAYNEQFF

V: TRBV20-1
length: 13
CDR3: CSALGQMNTEAFF

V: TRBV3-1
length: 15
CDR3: CASSLLRDSNEKLFF

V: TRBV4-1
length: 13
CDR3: CASSQVEGHGYTF

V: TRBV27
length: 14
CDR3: CASGLAGGLAEAFF

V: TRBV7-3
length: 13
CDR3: CASSPTNTDTQYF

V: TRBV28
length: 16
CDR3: CASSPSRGNAKNIRYF

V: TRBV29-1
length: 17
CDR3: CSVEDQRQSSGANVLTF

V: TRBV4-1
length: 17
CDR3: CASSHRQGNSGNQPQHF

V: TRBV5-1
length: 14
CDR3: CASKSDSPYNEQFF

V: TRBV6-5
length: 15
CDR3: CASSRQTTPNYGYTF

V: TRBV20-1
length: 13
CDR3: CSTGALVGETQYF

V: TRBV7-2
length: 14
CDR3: CASSRNSGQETQYF